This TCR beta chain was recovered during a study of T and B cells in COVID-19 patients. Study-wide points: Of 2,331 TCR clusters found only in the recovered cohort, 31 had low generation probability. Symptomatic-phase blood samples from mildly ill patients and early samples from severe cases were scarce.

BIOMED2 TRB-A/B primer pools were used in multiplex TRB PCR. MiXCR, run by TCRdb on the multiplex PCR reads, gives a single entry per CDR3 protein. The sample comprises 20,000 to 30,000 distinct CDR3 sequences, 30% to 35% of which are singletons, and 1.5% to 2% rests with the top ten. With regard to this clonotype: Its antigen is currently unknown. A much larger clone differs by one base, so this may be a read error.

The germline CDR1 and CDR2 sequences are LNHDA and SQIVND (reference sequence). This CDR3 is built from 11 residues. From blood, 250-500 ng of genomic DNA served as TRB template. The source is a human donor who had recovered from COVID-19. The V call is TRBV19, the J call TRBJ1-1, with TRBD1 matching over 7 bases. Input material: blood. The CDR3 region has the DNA TGTGTCAGTAACGAGGGACAGGAAGCTTTCTTT. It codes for CVSNEGQEAFF. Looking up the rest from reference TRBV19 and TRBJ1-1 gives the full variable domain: DGGITQSPKYLFRKEGQNVTLSCEQNLNHDAMYWYRQDPGQGLRLIYYSQIVNDFQKGDIAEGYSVSREKKESFPLTVTSAQKNPTAFYLCVSNEGQEAFFGQGTRLTVV.